This entry concerns a single T cell receptor beta chain. No cognate antigen has been identified for it. No much larger clone exists at a distance of one base, and base qualities are not known. The data were obtained in a study of blood T cell repertoires in COVID-19 (dated by TCRdb to the early 2020s). For the study in its entirety: The collaborator samples originated in the United States, Italy and Spain and spanned the acute and convalescent phases of COVID-19. The prospective study material was composed of cDNA or gDNA derived from T cells, B-cell-depleted T cells, or PBMCs. The dataset comprised deeply sampled blood TCRbeta repertoires from subjects exposed to, actively infected with, or recovered from COVID-19. A freely available public database, intended as a resource for researchers studying the immune response to SARS-CoV-2, is where the repertoires were released. Samples were obtained from the ongoing ImmuneRACE study (first 160 participants) and from over 1,000 subjects provided by 6 global collaborators. Sample metadata almost always included a de-identified subject ID, COVID-19 status, age in years and sex. Where HLA class I and class II types were available, the types were taken from metadata supplied by the sample provider, not from assay-based typing. What the work shows at the level of the full study, not this receptor alone: The quantity of clinical and demographic metadata differed by source and by participant and was supplied without curation.

Here V drops 5 bases and J drops 0 bases, and the junction holds 0 bases not matched to any gene. From cysteine to phenylalanine, the CDR3 is 16 amino acids long. The kept DNA is CDR3 alone, 48 bases in frame from the first base. CDR1 LNHDA and CDR2 SQIVND are derived from the germline V gene (reference sequence). The collaborating institutions used their own protocols to collect whole blood in K2EDTA tubes. For TCRbeta analysis, collaborator samples were shipped as frozen whole blood, as isolated PBMCs, or as DNA extracted from either sample type. The immunoSEQ Assay, a bias-controlled multiplex PCR, was used to amplify TCRbeta CDR3 regions from genomic DNA. Processing in the source paper ran as follows. Nucleated cell counts per sample were estimated from amplification of reference gene primers within the assay. Sequence reads were collapsed and filtered to measure the absolute abundance of every unique TCRbeta CDR3 rearrangement. For each sample, productive Simpson clonality was calculated by taking the square root of Simpson's diversity index across productive rearrangements. TCRdb provides this immuneACCESS table in a form limited to in-frame rearrangements. Some clones are lacking; in checked studies, under half of them reflect an unresolved V gene, and why the rest are absent is not known. For V, J and clone size, that table is used; D and trimming come from the DNA. A total of about 130,000 clones appear in this sample, about 72% of them only once. The ten largest make up over 1.5% of the sample.

The source is a woman in her seventies with acute or convalescent COVID-19. The sequence joins TRBV19 to TRBJ2-6; 11 bases in the middle match TRBD1. Sequencing was carried out using peripheral blood. The nucleotide sequence reads TGTGCCAGTAGTGGGACAGGGGGCTCTGGGGCCAACGTCCTGACTTTC. Its translation is CASSGTGGSGANVLTF.